Listed here are 23 T cell receptor beta chains from one sample, sequenced in a study of cytomegalovirus exposure and HLA in healthy donors (dated by TCRdb to between 2016 and 2019). Libraries were built with the immunoSEQ multiplex PCR assay. The multiplex PCR relied on a mix of 60 forward primers for TCR Vbeta segments and 13 reverse primers for TCR Jbeta segments. Entries here come from immuneACCESS through TCRdb and include only in-frame sequences with V and J called. Some clones fail to appear in such tables; in the studies checked, an unresolved V gene covers under half of the shortfall, and the cause of the remainder is unknown. The sample has roughly 140,000 clones on record, about 80% of them singletons. The top ten constitute less than 7.5% of the sample. The specimen was PBMCs. Source of these receptors: a woman aged 40 to 50 in good health and CMV-seropositive.

The V gene is TRBV4-1, the J gene TRBJ2-2, with a tentative D call TRBD2 (6 bases). The CDR3 is made up of 15 amino acids. Trimming shortened V by 6 bases and J by 4 bases, and 15 bases separated the two germline ends. Germline CDR1 is MGHRA and CDR2 is YSYEKL. The CDR3 sequence: CASRRSGGSTGELFF. CDR3 nucleotide sequence: TGCGCCAGCAGGAGGAGCGGAGGGAGCACCGGGGAGCTGTTTTTT.

The chain is built from TRBV18 and TRBJ2-1; TRBD2 aligns across 11 bases. The CDR3 consists of 15 residues. Germline CDR1 KGHSH, CDR2 LQKENI. V shed 6 bases and J 9 bases; nucleotides not matched to a gene: 10. The CDR3: CASSQTSGSGGEQFF. In nucleotides, the CDR3 is TGTGCCAGCTCCCAAACTAGCGGGAGTGGCGGTGAGCAGTTCTTC.

The rearrangement uses TRBV19 and TRBJ2-2, with 7 bases that match TRBD1. Germline V gene lookup returns CDR1 LNHDA and CDR2 SQIVND (reference sequence). The V and J ends lost 5 bases and 5 bases, in that order; junction bases with no gene match: 5. The CDR3 covers 14 residues. The CDR3 coding sequence is TGTGCCAGTAGTGACAGGGCTATGACCGGGGAGCTGTTTTTT. Translating gives CASSDRAMTGELFF.

There are a few counts of this clone. Other DNA sequences from this sample encode an identical CDR3 as well. The chain couples TRBV19 to TRBJ2-5, with 13 bases fitting TRBD2. With 6 bases clipped from V and 5 bases from J, the junction kept 6 bases outside the gene matches. Germline V lookup: CDR1 LNHDA, CDR2 SQIVND (reference sequence). The CDR3 length is 15 residues. CDR3 in amino acids: CASSRTSGSLETQYF. DNA of the CDR3: TGTGCCAGTAGCAGGACTAGCGGGAGTTTGGAGACCCAGTACTTC.

This chain connects TRBV27 to TRBJ2-7, with TRBD1 matching over 7 bases. Trimming cost V 7 bases and J 2 bases; bases outside gene matches: 8. CDR3 length: 14 amino acids. CDR1 MNHEY and CDR2 SMNVEV come from the germline V gene (reference sequence). This chain's CDR3 is CASKLRQGPYEQYF. CDR3 in DNA: TGTGCCAGCAAATTAAGACAGGGCCCCTACGAGCAGTACTTC.

The chain has TRBV7-6 and TRBJ2-2; D call uncertain. This CDR3 region has 16 residues. Germline V lookup: CDR1 SGHVS, CDR2 FNYEAQ. Trimming left V 3 bases short and J 4 bases short, with 15 bases between. The CDR3: CASSFSLHGITGELFF. The CDR3 DNA is TGTGCCAGCAGCTTTAGCCTCCACGGTATCACCGGGGAGCTGTTTTTT.

The chain's CDR3 is CASSVGAGGLNTEAFF. The CDR3 DNA reads as TGTGCCAGCAGCGTAGGGGCGGGGGGGCTGAACACTGAAGCTTTCTTT. The chain links TRBV9 to TRBJ1-1; D perhaps matches TRBD1 (6 bases). Trimming pared 0 bases from V and 0 bases from J, leaving 12 bases between. The CDR3 length is 16 residues. The germline V gene encodes CDR1 SGDLS and CDR2 YYNGEE.

The chain combines TRBV7-6 with TRBJ2-1; TRBD2 matches 10 bases. Germline V gene data show CDR1 as SGHVS and CDR2 as FNYEAQ. The CDR3 contains 16 residues. Trimming took 5 bases from V and 3 from J; bases not matched to a gene: 7. The CDR3 DNA reads as TGTGCCAGCAGCGCCCGGACTAGCGGCCTCTACAATGAGCAGTTCTTC. Its protein product is CASSARTSGLYNEQFF.

The chain links TRBV18 to TRBJ2-1, with 7 positions matching TRBD1. Germline lookup yields CDR1 KGHSH and CDR2 LQKENI. Trimming took 8 bases from V and 4 from J; bases not matched to a gene: 8. CDR3 length: 14 residues. The DNA of the CDR3 is TGTGCCAGCCATCCGGGGACAGCATACAATGAGCAGTTCTTC. It is translated as CASHPGTAYNEQFF. Looking up the rest from reference TRBV18 and TRBJ2-1 gives the full variable domain: NAGVMQNPRHLVRRRGQEARLRCSPMKGHSHVYWYRQLPEEGLKFMVYLQKENIIDESGMPKERFSAEFPKEGPSILRIQQVVRGDSAAYFCASHPGTAYNEQFFGPGTRLTVL.

The chain employs TRBV28 and TRBJ2-7; weak D call: TRBD2 (5 bases). This CDR3 spans 13 amino acids. Germline CDR1 is MDHEN and CDR2 is SYDVKM. Between the trimmed V and J ends, which lost 4 bases and 3 bases, there was a span of 10 bases. This chain's CDR3 is CASSSLAHYEQYF. For the CDR3, the DNA is TGTGCCAGCAGTTCCCTAGCTCACTACGAGCAGTACTTC.

The chain employs TRBV6-4 and TRBJ2-2, with D perhaps matching TRBD1 (5 bases). V gave up 10 bases and J gave up 2 bases, with 29 bases separating them. Germline assignment: CDR1 MRHNA and CDR2 SNTAGT. This CDR3 is built from 19 residues. CDR3 sequence: CAMPRAGQPNANNTGELFF. CDR3 sequence (DNA): TGTGCCATGCCCAGGGCCGGGCAACCGAACGCAAATAACACCGGGGAGCTGTTTTTT.

This chain uses TRBV5-5 with TRBJ2-3; the D gene is possibly TRBD2 (6 bases). The CDR3 contains 16 residues. V shed 4 bases and J shed 5 bases, with 20 bases lying between them. Germline V gene sequence: CDR1 SGHKS, CDR2 YYEKEE (reference sequence). The CDR3 DNA follows: TGTGCCAGCAGCCCGGGGGACGGGACCCGGGGAGATACGCAGTATTTT. It specifies CASSPGDGTRGDTQYF.

The chain's CDR3 is CANQGGQETQYF. The CDR3 nucleotides read TGTGCCAACCAGGGCGGCCAAGAGACCCAGTACTTC. The V and J genes are TRBV10-3 and TRBJ2-5, with D possibly being TRBD1 (5 bases). Trimming shortened V by 10 bases and J by 1 base, and 10 bases separated the two germline ends. The CDR3 extends over 12 amino acids. Germline CDR1 and CDR2: ENHRY and SYGVKD.

The chain joins TRBV28 to TRBJ2-3; D gene unclear. Germline V CDR1 and CDR2: MDHEN, SYDVKM. The germline V and J ends were trimmed by 2 bases and 1 base, with 10 bases remaining between them. This CDR3 is built from 15 residues. CDR3 region: CASSLILRGTDTQYF. DNA for the CDR3: TGTGCCAGCAGTTTAATTCTCCGGGGCACAGATACGCAGTATTTT.

This clone appeared once. The J gene is TRBJ1-2, the V gene TRBV6-1; 7 bases align to TRBD1. Per germline, CDR1 MNHNS and CDR2 SASEGT. The CDR3 contains 14 residues. Trimming at V came to 1 base and at J to 4 bases, leaving 3 bases not matched to a gene. Written as DNA, the CDR3 is TGTGCCAGCAGTGAAGAGGGGGCGGCCTATGGCTACACCTTC. This encodes CASSEEGAAYGYTF.

The rearrangement uses TRBV27 and TRBJ2-5; 9 nucleotides align to TRBD2. Germline V lookup: CDR1 MNHEY, CDR2 SMNVEV (reference sequence). With V trimmed by 3 bases and J by 2 bases, 4 bases remained unmatched. This CDR3 contains 15 residues. The CDR3 region is CASSLLAGQQETQYF. CDR3 nucleotides: TGTGCCAGCAGTTTGCTAGCGGGGCAACAAGAGACCCAGTACTTC.

This clone has a single count. The chain joins TRBV2 to TRBJ1-1; D unresolved. With 2 bases removed from V and 1 base from J, the gap between germline ends came to 5 bases. The CDR3 contains 13 residues. Germline CDR1 SNHLY, CDR2 FYNNEI. The CDR3 nucleotides read TGTGCCAGCAGTGAACAGGAGAACACTGAAGCTTTCTTT. This sequence encodes CASSEQENTEAFF.

The chain is built from TRBV18 and TRBJ2-7; maybe TRBD1 (6 bases). Germline V lookup: CDR1 KGHSH, CDR2 LQKENI. V gave up 4 bases and J gave up 2 bases, with 6 bases separating them. This CDR3 contains 12 residues. The CDR3 DNA reads as TGTGCCAGCTCACGGGACACCTACGAGCAGTACTTC. It codes for CASSRDTYEQYF.

The chain combines TRBV19 with TRBJ1-2, with TRBD1 matching 7 bases. The trim removed 6 bases at V and 2 bases at J, leaving 6 bases unmatched. CDR1 LNHDA and CDR2 SQIVND come from the germline V gene (reference sequence). CDR3 size: 14 residues. The CDR3 region is CASRTRGQNYGYTF. The CDR3 coding sequence is TGTGCCAGTAGAACAAGGGGGCAAAACTATGGCTACACCTTC.

The gene calls are TRBV27 and TRBJ2-7; possibly TRBD2 for D (6 bases). Deletions cut 6 bases from V and 4 bases from J, with 13 bases between. Per germline, CDR1 MNHEY and CDR2 SMNVEV (reference sequence). The CDR3 has 13 residues. Here the CDR3 reads CASRVSGGYEQYF. DNA of the CDR3: TGTGCCAGCAGGGTCTCTGGGGGGTACGAGCAGTACTTC.

The V call is TRBV7-2, the J call TRBJ2-1, with D tentatively TRBD2 (6 bases). V lost 1 base, J lost 3 bases, and 13 bases lay in between. Germline-derived CDR1 and CDR2 are SGHTA and FQGNSA. The CDR3 has 16 amino acids. As DNA, the CDR3 is TGTGCCAGCAGCTTAGGAATGGTCGGGAGCTACAATGAGCAGTTCTTC. Its protein product is CASSLGMVGSYNEQFF.

This clone was seen a few times. Relative to the germline gene, one junction end is altered; a read error may explain this. The chain combines TRBV7-9 with TRBJ2-1; perhaps TRBD2 as D (6 bases). Germline CDR1 reads SEHNR; CDR2 reads FQNEAQ (reference sequence). This CDR3 region has 16 residues. For the CDR3, the DNA is TGTTCCAGCAGCTTAGCAGGCGGGACTTGGGGCCATGAGCAGTTCTTC. Translation gives CSSSLAGGTWGHEQFF.

The table lists this clone with a count of one. V gene TRBV18 combines with J gene TRBJ2-7, with 7 nucleotides matching TRBD1. CDR1 is KGHSH and CDR2 is LQKENI in the germline V gene. V shed 4 bases, J shed 2 bases, and the junction held 8 bases outside the gene matches. This CDR3 is 15 amino acids long. The CDR3 here is CASSQPGQSTYEQYF. The CDR3 region has the DNA TGTGCCAGCTCACAACCGGGACAGTCCACCTACGAGCAGTACTTC.